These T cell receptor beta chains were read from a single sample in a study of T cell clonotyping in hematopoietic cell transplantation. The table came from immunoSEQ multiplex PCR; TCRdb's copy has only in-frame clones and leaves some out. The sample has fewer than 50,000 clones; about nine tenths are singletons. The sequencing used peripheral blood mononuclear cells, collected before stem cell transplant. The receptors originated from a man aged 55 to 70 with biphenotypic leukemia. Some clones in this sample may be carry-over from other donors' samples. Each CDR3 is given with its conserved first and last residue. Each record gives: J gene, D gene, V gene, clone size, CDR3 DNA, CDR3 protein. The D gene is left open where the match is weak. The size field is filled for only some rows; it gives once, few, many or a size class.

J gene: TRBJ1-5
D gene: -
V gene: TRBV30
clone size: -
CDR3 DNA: TGTGCCTGGAGTGAGGCCGGCAATCAGCCCCAGCATTTT
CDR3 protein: CAWSEAGNQPQHF

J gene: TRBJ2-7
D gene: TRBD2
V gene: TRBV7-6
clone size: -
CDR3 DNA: TGTGCCAGCAGCCCGACTAGCGGGCTAGAAAGGTGTCTCCACGAGCAGTACTTC
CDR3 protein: CASSPTSGLERCLHEQYF

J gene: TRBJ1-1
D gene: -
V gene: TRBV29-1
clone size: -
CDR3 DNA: TGCAGCCATATCCAGGACCTGAACACTGAAGCTTTCTTT
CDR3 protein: CSHIQDLNTEAFF

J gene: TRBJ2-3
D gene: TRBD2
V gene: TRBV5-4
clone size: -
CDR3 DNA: TGTGCCAGCAGCTTGGGCGCGGGAGCTGCAGATACGCAGTATTTT
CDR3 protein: CASSLGAGAADTQYF

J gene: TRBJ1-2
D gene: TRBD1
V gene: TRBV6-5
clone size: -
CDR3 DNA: TGTGCCAGCAGTTACTCCGGGGACAGGGCTAACTATGGCTACACCTTC
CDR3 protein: CASSYSGDRANYGYTF

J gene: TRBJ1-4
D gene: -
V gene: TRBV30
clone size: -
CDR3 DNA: TGTGCCTGGAGTTTAGGGGTCAATGAAAAACTGTTTTTT
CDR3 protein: CAWSLGVNEKLFF

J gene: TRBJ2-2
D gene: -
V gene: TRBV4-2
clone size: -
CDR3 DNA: TGTGCCAGCAGCCATGCTGCCCTGGGTCGGAGCGACACCGGGGAGCTGTTTTTT
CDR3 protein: CASSHAALGRSDTGELFF

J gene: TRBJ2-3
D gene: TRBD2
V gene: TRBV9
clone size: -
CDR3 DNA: TGTGCCAGCAGCGCCACTAGCGCAACGAGCACAGATACGCAGTATTTT
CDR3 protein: CASSATSATSTDTQYF

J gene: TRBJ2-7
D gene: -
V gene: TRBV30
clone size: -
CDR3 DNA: TGTGCCTGGACAGAGGGCTCCTACGAGCAGTACTTC
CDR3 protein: CAWTEGSYEQYF

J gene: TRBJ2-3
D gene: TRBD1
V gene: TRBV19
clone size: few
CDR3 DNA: TGTGCCAGTGGACAGGGATACACAGATACGCAGTATTTT
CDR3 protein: CASGQGYTDTQYF

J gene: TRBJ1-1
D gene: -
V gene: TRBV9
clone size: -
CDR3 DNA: TGTGCCAGCAGCAGTCCCGGGACCTATATGAACACTGAAGCTTTCTTT
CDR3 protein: CASSSPGTYMNTEAFF

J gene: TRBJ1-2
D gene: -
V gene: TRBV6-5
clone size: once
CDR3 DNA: TGTGCCAGCAGTTACTCGAACGAATTCTATGGCTACACCTTC
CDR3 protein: CASSYSNEFYGYTF

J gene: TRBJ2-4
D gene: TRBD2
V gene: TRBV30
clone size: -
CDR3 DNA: TGTGCCTGGACACTAGCGGGAGGGGTTCAGTACTTC
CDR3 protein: CAWTLAGGVQYF

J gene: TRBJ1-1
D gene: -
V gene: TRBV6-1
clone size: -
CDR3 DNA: TGTGCCAGCTACGGACATTTCGATGGAATCGCTTTCTTT
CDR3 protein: CASYGHFDGIAFF

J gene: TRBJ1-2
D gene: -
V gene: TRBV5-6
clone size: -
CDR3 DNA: TGTGCCAGCAGCTCCTTGACGGGACCCCAAGCCTATGGCTACACCTTC
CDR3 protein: CASSSLTGPQAYGYTF

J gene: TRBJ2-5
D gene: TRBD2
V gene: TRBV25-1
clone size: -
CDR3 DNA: TGTGCCAGCAGCTCCGGACTAGCGGGAGTAGAGACCCAGTACTTC
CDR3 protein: CASSSGLAGVETQYF

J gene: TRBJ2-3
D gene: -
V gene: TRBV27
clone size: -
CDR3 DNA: TGTGCCAGCAGTCTAATAGCGAGTACAGATACGCAGTATTTT
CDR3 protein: CASSLIASTDTQYF

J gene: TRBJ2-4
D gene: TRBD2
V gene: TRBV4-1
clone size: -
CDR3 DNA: TGCGCCAGCAGCCGCGGAGGACTAGCGGGGTTGGGGGACATTCAGTACTTC
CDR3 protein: CASSRGGLAGLGDIQYF

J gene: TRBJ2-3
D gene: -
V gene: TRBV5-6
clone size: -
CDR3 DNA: TGTGCCAGCAGCTTGTTCGGGGGAGATACGCAGTATTTT
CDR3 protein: CASSLFGGDTQYF

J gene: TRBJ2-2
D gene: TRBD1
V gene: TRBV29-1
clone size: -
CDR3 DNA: TGCAGCGCGCAGGGGGCGGTCGGGGAGCTGTTTTTT
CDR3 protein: CSAQGAVGELFF

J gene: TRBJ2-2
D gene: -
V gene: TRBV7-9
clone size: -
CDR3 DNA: TGTGCCAGCAGCGCAGGACAATCCGTGGGGACCGGGGAGCTGTTTTTT
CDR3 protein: CASSAGQSVGTGELFF

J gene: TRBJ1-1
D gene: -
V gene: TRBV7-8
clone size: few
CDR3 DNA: TGTGCCAGCAGCGTCAGGGTGGACACTGAAGCTTTCTTT
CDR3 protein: CASSVRVDTEAFF

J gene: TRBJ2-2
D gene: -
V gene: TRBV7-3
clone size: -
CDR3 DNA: TGTGCCAGCAGCTTAACGTCACAGTCCGGGGAGCTGTTTTTT
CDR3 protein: CASSLTSQSGELFF

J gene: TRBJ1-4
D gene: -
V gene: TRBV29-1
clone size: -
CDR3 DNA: TGCAGCGTTGGAGGACAAGTTAATGAAAAACTGTTTTTT
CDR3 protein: CSVGGQVNEKLFF

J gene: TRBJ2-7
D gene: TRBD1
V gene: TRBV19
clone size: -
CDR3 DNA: TGTGCCAGTGGGACAGACGTTTTTTACGAGCAGTACTTC
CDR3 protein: CASGTDVFYEQYF

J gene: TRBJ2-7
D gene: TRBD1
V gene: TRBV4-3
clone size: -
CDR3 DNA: TGCGCCAGCAGCCAAGATCGGACAGGACCCTACGAGCAGTACTTC
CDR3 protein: CASSQDRTGPYEQYF

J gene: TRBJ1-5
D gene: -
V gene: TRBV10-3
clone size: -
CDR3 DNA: TGTGCCATCAGTCAACAGGGTAGCAATCAGCCCCAGCATTTT
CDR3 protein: CAISQQGSNQPQHF

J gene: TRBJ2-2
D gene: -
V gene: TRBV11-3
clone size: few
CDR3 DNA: TGTGCCAGCAGCTTAGAGGTGGGGGCCAACACCGGGGAGCTGTTTTTT
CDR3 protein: CASSLEVGANTGELFF

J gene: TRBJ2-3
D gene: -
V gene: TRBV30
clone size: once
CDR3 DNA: TGTGCCCTGCGATCACTAGGGGGGTGGGACACAGATACGCAGTATTTT
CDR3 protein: CALRSLGGWDTDTQYF

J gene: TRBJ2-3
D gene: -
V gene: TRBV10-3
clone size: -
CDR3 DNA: TGTGCCATCAGCGCAGCGACCAACACAGATACGCAGTATTTT
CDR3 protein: CAISAATNTDTQYF

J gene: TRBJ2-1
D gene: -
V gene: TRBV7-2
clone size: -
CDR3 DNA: TGTGCCAGCAGCTTAGACCCCAGGAGCAATGAGCAGTTCTTC
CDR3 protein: CASSLDPRSNEQFF

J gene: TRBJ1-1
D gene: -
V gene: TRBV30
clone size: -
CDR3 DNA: TGTGCCTGGAATACAGGGCCCCCGCACACTGAAGCTTTCTTT
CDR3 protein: CAWNTGPPHTEAFF

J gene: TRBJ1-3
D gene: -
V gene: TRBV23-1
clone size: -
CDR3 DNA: TGCGCCAGCGCGAAAAAGGGTATTGGAAACACCATATATTTT
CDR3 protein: CASAKKGIGNTIYF

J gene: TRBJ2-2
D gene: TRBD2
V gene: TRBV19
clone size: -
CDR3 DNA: TGTGCCAGTACGGGGGGGACCAACACCGGGGAGCTGTTTTTT
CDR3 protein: CASTGGTNTGELFF

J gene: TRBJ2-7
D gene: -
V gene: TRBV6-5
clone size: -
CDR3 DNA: TGTGCCAGCAGTTTAGCGGGGACAGGGATAGGCGAGCAGTACTTC
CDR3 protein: CASSLAGTGIGEQYF

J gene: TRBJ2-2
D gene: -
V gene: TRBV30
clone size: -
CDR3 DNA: TGTGCCTGGGGGTGGTTCAACACCGGGGAGCTGTTTTTT
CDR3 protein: CAWGWFNTGELFF

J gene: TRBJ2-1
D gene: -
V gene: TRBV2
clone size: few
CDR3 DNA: TGTGCCAGCAGTGCCGCGATTGGCAGGGGGGCTGAGCAGTTCTTC
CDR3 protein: CASSAAIGRGAEQFF

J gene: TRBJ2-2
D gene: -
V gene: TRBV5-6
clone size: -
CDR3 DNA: TGTGCCAGCAGCCCCCCATTCGGGGTCCGGGGCGAGGGCACCGGGGAGCTGTTTTTT
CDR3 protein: CASSPPFGVRGEGTGELFF

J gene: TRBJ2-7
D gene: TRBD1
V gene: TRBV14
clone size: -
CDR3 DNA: TGTGCCAGCAGCCCACTTGGACAGGTAAACTACGAGCAGTACTTC
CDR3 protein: CASSPLGQVNYEQYF

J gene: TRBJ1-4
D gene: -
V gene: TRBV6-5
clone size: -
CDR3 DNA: TGTGCCAGCAGTTACTCGGTGGTTAATGAAAAACTGTTTTTT
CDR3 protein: CASSYSVVNEKLFF

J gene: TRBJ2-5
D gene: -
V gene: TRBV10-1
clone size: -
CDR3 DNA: TGCGCCAGCAGTGACAGGGTGGGCAGACAAGAGACCCAGTACTTC
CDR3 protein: CASSDRVGRQETQYF

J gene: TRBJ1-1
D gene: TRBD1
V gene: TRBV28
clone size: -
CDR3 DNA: TGTGCCAGCATTCAGCAGGGGGCTAATGAAGCTTTCTTT
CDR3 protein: CASIQQGANEAFF

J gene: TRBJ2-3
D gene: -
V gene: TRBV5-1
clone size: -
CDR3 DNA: TGCGCCAGCAGCTTGGTAGTCGGCACAGATACGCAGTATTTT
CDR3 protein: CASSLVVGTDTQYF

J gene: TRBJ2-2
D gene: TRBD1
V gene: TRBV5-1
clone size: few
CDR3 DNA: TGCGCCAGCAGCTTGTTAGCAGGGGGAAACACCGGGGAGCTGTTTTTT
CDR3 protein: CASSLLAGGNTGELFF

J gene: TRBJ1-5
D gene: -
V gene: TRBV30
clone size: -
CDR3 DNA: TGTGCCTGGAGTGTCGGTGAAGGTGATTTGAGGGGATATAGCAATCAGCCCCAGCATTTT
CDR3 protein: CAWSVGEGDLRGYSNQPQHF

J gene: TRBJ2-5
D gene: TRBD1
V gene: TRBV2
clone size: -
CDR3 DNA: TGTGCCAGCAGGGGTCGACAGGGCTGGCAGACCCAGTACTTC
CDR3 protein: CASRGRQGWQTQYF

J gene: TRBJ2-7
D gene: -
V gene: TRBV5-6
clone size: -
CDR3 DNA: TGTGCCAGCAGCCCGCTGACCAGGGAGTCCTACGAGCAGTACTTC
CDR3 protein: CASSPLTRESYEQYF

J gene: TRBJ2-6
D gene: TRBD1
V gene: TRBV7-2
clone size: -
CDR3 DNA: TGTGCCAGCAGCTTACGTACCGGGACAGGGCCATCTGGGGCCAACGTCCTGACTTTC
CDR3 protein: CASSLRTGTGPSGANVLTF

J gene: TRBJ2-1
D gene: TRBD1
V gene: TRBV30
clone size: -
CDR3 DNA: TGTGCCTGGACGGGACAGGGGGTTGTCGATGAGCAGTTCTTC
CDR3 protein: CAWTGQGVVDEQFF

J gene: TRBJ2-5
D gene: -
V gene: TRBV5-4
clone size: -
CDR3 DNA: TGTGCCAGCAGCGCCCAGGTCGGGGGTGGGACCCAGTACTTC
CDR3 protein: CASSAQVGGGTQYF